A single T cell receptor (beta chain) is shown here with its context. Source study methods: It was from reference gene primer amplification that nucleated cell counts were estimated. Method: immunoSEQ multiplex PCR; TCRdb's copy keeps in-frame clones and lacks some. V, J and clone size reflect that table, while D and trimming were determined from the DNA. Among 250,000 to 400,000 clones listed, 85% to 90% were seen once. The entry originates in a study of blood T cell repertoires in COVID-19. Whole-study context: Italy, Spain and the United States were the sources of the convalescent and acute COVID-19 samples. Sample material is recorded as cDNA or gDNA derived from T cells, B-cell-depleted T cells, or PBMCs.

V was clipped by 4 bases and J by 4 bases, with 14 bases between them. This CDR3 spans 14 amino acids. Germline V gene lookup returns CDR1 SGHNT and CDR2 YYREEE (reference sequence). The origin of this receptor is a woman aged 25 to 39 with COVID-19, enrolled during active disease. The rearrangement uses TRBV5-4 and TRBJ1-2; tentative D call: TRBD1 (5 bases). Sequencing was carried out using peripheral blood. CDR3 DNA sequence: TGTGCCAGCAGCAAGATACAGGATTCCTATGGCTACACCTTC. Translated, it gives CASSKIQDSYGYTF. Drawing the rest from reference TRBV5-4 and TRBJ1-2, the complete variable domain is ETGVTQSPTHLIKTRGQQVTLRCSSQSGHNTVSWYQQALGQGPQFIFQYYREEENGRGNFPPRFSGLQFPNYSSELNVNALELDDSALYLCASSKIQDSYGYTFGSGTRLTVV.